A single sample is the source of the 25 T cell receptor beta chains below, sequenced in a study of OX40 agonist ivuxolimab in advanced cancers. The method was immunoSEQ multiplex PCR; TCRdb's version includes in-frame clones alone and lacks a portion of them. The sample carries about 66,000 clones, 75% to 90% recorded once. The sequencing used CD4+ or CD8+ T cells sorted from blood, collected in a trial of the OX40 agonist ivuxolimab. All receptors derive from an adult with an advanced solid tumor such as melanoma, head and neck, liver or kidney cancer.

The V gene is TRBV10-3, the J gene TRBJ2-1; D is perhaps TRBD1 (6 bases). CDR3 length: 15 residues. Germline values: CDR1 ENHRY, CDR2 SYGVKD. V lost 2 bases to trimming and J lost 5 bases, with 13 bases between them. The CDR3 here is CAISEGQGRNNEQFF. The CDR3 nucleotides read TGTGCCATCAGTGAGGGGCAGGGGCGGAACAATGAGCAGTTCTTC.

V and J are TRBV7-2 and TRBJ2-1; D is possibly TRBD1 (5 bases). The CDR3 is made up of 15 amino acids. The germline CDR1 and CDR2 sequences are SGHTA and FQGNSA. V was shortened by 7 bases and J by 3 bases, with 16 bases between the two germline ends. CDR3 nucleotide sequence: TGTGCCAGCACCCTTTCCGGTGGACACTACAATGAGCAGTTCTTC. The encoded protein is CASTLSGGHYNEQFF. The full variable domain, rest sourced from reference TRBV7-2 and TRBJ2-1, is GAGVSQSPSNKVTEKGKDVELRCDPISGHTALYWYRQSLGQGLEFLIYFQGNSAPDKSGLPSDRFSAERTGGSVSTLTIQRTQQEDSAVYLCASTLSGGHYNEQFFGPGTRLTVL.

This clone has only one observation. The chain joins TRBV7-9 to TRBJ2-3; 10 nucleotides agree with TRBD2. Germline lookup yields CDR1 SEHNR and CDR2 FQNEAQ (reference sequence). Trimming at V came to 5 bases and at J to 2 bases, leaving 4 bases not matched to a gene. The CDR3 totals 15 residues. CDR3 DNA sequence: TGTGCCAGCAGCCGGAGCGGGGGGGTCACAGATACGCAGTATTTT. Protein sequence: CASSRSGGVTDTQYF.

J is TRBJ2-3 and V is TRBV19; D possibly corresponds to TRBD2 (6 bases). CDR1 and CDR2 (germline): LNHDA, SQIVND (reference sequence). Trimming left V 2 bases short and J 2 bases short, with 11 bases between. The CDR3 has 15 residues. This CDR3 is CASSISGSHTDTQYF. CDR3 nucleotides: TGTGCCAGTAGTATAAGCGGGTCTCACACAGATACGCAGTATTTT.

The V gene is TRBV19, the J gene TRBJ2-6; TRBD1 is a possible D gene (5 bases). The V end was cut by 8 bases, the J end by 1 base, with 15 bases between. CDR3 size: 16 residues. Germline values: CDR1 LNHDA, CDR2 SQIVND (reference sequence). DNA for the CDR3: TGTGCCAGTTGGCCAGGACATTTATCTGGGGCCAACGTCCTGACTTTC. Amino acid sequence: CASWPGHLSGANVLTF.

The chain is built from TRBV6-5 and TRBJ1-2, with D uncertain. The V end lost 6 bases, the J end lost 4 bases, and 12 bases lay between the germline ends. From germline, CDR1 is MNHEY and CDR2 SVGAGI. The CDR3 contains 13 residues. CDR3 bases: TGTGCCAGCAGGCCGAGTCACTCCTATGGCTACACCTTC. Its translation is CASRPSHSYGYTF.

The chain uses TRBV5-4 and TRBJ2-5; D is uncertain. The germline V and J ends were trimmed by 4 bases and 2 bases, with 9 bases remaining between them. Germline V lookup: CDR1 SGHNT, CDR2 YYREEE (reference sequence). The CDR3 consists of 13 residues. Here the CDR3 DNA reads TGTGCCAGCAGCCTCCCTACTCAAGAGACCCAGTACTTC. As protein: CASSLPTQETQYF.

V usage is TRBV28 and J usage is TRBJ1-1; D gene ambiguous. V was trimmed by 3 bases and J by 6 bases, leaving 8 bases between them. This CDR3 region has 12 residues. In germline, CDR1 is MDHEN, CDR2 SYDVKM. CDR3 DNA sequence: TGTGCCAGCAGTTTCTCCGGAGCTGAAGCTTTCTTT. It specifies CASSFSGAEAFF.

This clone was counted between two and nine times. The chain carries TRBV11-2 and TRBJ1-5; the match to TRBD1 covers 7 bases. V dropped 5 bases and J dropped 5; count of bases not matched to a gene: 9. The CDR3 covers 15 residues. In germline, CDR1 is SGHAT, CDR2 FQNNGV. CDR3 sequence (DNA): TGTGCCAGCAGCCCTCTAGGGGGCGCGGATCAGCCCCAGCATTTT. This encodes CASSPLGGADQPQHF. The full variable domain, its missing parts supplied by reference TRBV11-2 and TRBJ1-5, is EAGVAQSPRYKIIEKRQSVAFWCNPISGHATLYWYQQILGQGPKLLIQFQNNGVVDDSQLPKDRFSAERLKGVDSTLKIQPAKLEDSAVYLCASSPLGGADQPQHFGDGTRLSIL.

CDR3 nucleotide sequence: TGTGCCTGGAGTAGTACGGGGGTGAATCAGCCCCAGCATTTT. As protein: CAWSSTGVNQPQHF. The V gene is TRBV30, the J gene TRBJ1-5, with D possibly TRBD1 on 5 matching bases. V shed 2 bases and J shed 4 bases, with 12 bases lying between them. The CDR3 length is 14 residues. Germline CDR1 and CDR2: GTSNPN and SVGIG (reference sequence).

The chain couples TRBV6-1 to TRBJ1-2; TRBD1 matches 8 bases. The CDR3 runs 13 residues. The trim removed 5 bases at V and 3 bases at J, leaving 2 bases unmatched. In germline, CDR1 is MNHNS, CDR2 SASEGT. CDR3 nucleotides: TGTGCCAGCAGTCTGACAGGGGACTATGGCTACACCTTC. Protein sequence: CASSLTGDYGYTF.

The CDR3 sequence: CASSLEASEAFF. Written as DNA, the CDR3 is TGTGCCAGCAGCTTGGAGGCTTCTGAAGCTTTCTTT. The chain has TRBV5-4 and TRBJ1-1; unclear D gene. V gave up 0 bases and J gave up 6 bases, with 6 bases separating them. CDR1 and CDR2 (germline): SGHNT, YYREEE (reference sequence). CDR3 length: 12 amino acids.

The gene calls are TRBV14 and TRBJ1-3; the D is unclear. V dropped 1 base and J dropped 2 bases, with 12 bases sitting between them. Germline CDR1 SGHDN, CDR2 FVKESK. This CDR3 contains 16 residues. The CDR3 protein is CASSQGIPGTGNTIYF. The CDR3 nucleotides are TGTGCCAGCAGCCAAGGCATCCCCGGGACTGGAAACACCATATATTTT.

The CDR3 DNA reads as TGTGCCAGCATCCTCGGACTTCCGAACACTGAAGCTTTCTTT. Translation gives CASILGLPNTEAFF. The chain has TRBV7-2 and TRBJ1-1; unclear D gene. The CDR3 is made up of 14 amino acids. V was shortened by 7 bases and J by 1 base, with 13 bases between the two germline ends. From germline, CDR1 is SGHTA and CDR2 FQGNSA. Drawing the rest from reference TRBV7-2 and TRBJ1-1, the complete variable domain is GAGVSQSPSNKVTEKGKDVELRCDPISGHTALYWYRQSLGQGLEFLIYFQGNSAPDKSGLPSDRFSAERTGGSVSTLTIQRTQQEDSAVYLCASILGLPNTEAFFGQGTRLTVV.

This clone was observed a few times. V is TRBV20-1 and J is TRBJ1-1, with D unclear. The CDR3 spans 8 residues. Trimming pared 6 bases from V and 6 bases from J, leaving 2 bases between. Germline V gene sequence: CDR1 DFQATT, CDR2 SNEGSKA (reference sequence). This CDR3 is CSASEAFF. The CDR3 DNA reads as TGCAGTGCATCTGAAGCTTTCTTT.

The chain employs TRBV6-5 and TRBJ2-5; D call uncertain. Trimming stripped 5 bases from V and 5 bases from J, with 6 bases between. Looked up from germline, CDR1 is MNHEY and CDR2 is SVGAGI. This CDR3 has 11 amino acids. As DNA, the CDR3 is TGTGCCAGCAGTGAATGGGAGACCCAGTACTTC. This encodes CASSEWETQYF.

CDR3 bases: TGTGCCAGCAGCCTACAGTCGTTAGGGGGCGAGCAGTACTTC. Amino acid sequence: CASSLQSLGGEQYF. V and J are TRBV7-3 and TRBJ2-7, with D possibly being TRBD1 (6 bases). Germline lookup yields CDR1 SGHTA and CDR2 FQGTGA. The CDR3 is made up of 14 amino acids. V dropped 5 bases and J dropped 6 bases, with 17 bases sitting between them.

The chain carries TRBV18 and TRBJ1-3; D is unclear. CDR1 KGHSH and CDR2 LQKENI come from the germline V gene. V was trimmed by 3 bases and J by 4 bases, leaving 13 bases between them. The CDR3 length is 15 residues. CDR3 loop: CASSPRTLDGNTIYF. CDR3 DNA sequence: TGTGCCAGCTCACCCCGGACCCTGGACGGAAACACCATATATTTT.

The chain carries TRBV5-4 and TRBJ2-7; 7 bases fit TRBD1. Germline V gives CDR1 SGHNT, CDR2 YYREEE (reference sequence). J lost 2 bases, V lost 2 bases, and 4 bases had no gene match. CDR3 length: 14 amino acids. The CDR3 sequence is CASSFPDRPYEQYF. Here the CDR3 DNA reads TGTGCCAGCAGCTTTCCGGACAGGCCCTACGAGCAGTACTTC.

The rearrangement joins TRBV6-9 to TRBJ2-6; D perhaps matches TRBD1 (5 bases). The CDR3 runs to 15 residues. The V end lost 10 bases, the J end lost 4 bases, and 17 bases lay between the germline ends. Germline assignment: CDR1 MNHGY and CDR2 SVAAGI. The CDR3 sequence: CATRGLRLGANVLTF. The CDR3, as DNA: TGTGCCACTAGGGGTCTCCGTCTGGGGGCCAACGTCCTGACTTTC.

The CDR3 DNA is TGCGCCAGCAGTCAATCGAGGGAGGGCTGCACAGATACGCAGTATTTT. Translating it yields CASSQSREGCTDTQYF. The genes are TRBV23-1 and TRBJ2-3; TRBD2 agrees at 7 bases. TRBV23-1 is noted as an ORF with a role that remains uncertain. This CDR3 comprises 16 residues. Trimming removed 0 bases from V and 1 base from J; junction bases left unmatched: 4.

V is TRBV6-1 and J is TRBJ2-5; D assignment may be TRBD1 or TRBD2 (5 bases each). There are 12 residues in the CDR3. The germline V and J ends were trimmed by 2 bases and 5 bases, with 6 bases remaining between them. Germline values: CDR1 MNHNS, CDR2 SASEGT. Here the CDR3 reads CASSEWGETQYF. In nucleotides, the CDR3 is TGTGCCAGCAGTGAATGGGGGGAGACCCAGTACTTC.

The count of this clone is one. The chain joins TRBV19 to TRBJ2-2; D gene ambiguous. V was pared by 3 bases and J by 3 bases, with 11 bases between. The CDR3 totals 15 residues. Germline CDR1 LNHDA, CDR2 SQIVND (reference sequence). CDR3 in DNA: TGTGCCAGTAGTATCCGTCTCACCGACACCGGGGAGCTGTTTTTT. The encoded protein is CASSIRLTDTGELFF.

The rearrangement links TRBV15 to TRBJ2-7, with TRBD2 matching over 8 bases. Unmatched junction bases numbered 1, after V lost 0 bases and J lost 0 bases. The CDR3 contains 15 residues. Germline CDR1 is LNHNV and CDR2 is YYDKDF (reference sequence). The CDR3 is CATSRDLAGSYEQYF. The DNA of the CDR3 is TGTGCCACCAGCAGAGATCTAGCGGGCTCCTACGAGCAGTACTTC.

V usage is TRBV6-1 and J usage is TRBJ1-1; 7 bases are a match to TRBD1. This CDR3 has 13 residues. Germline V gene sequence: CDR1 MNHNS, CDR2 SASEGT. Losses at the gene ends were 11 bases for V and 0 bases for J; bases not matched to a gene: 6. CDR3 loop: CAGRTGMNTEAFF. CDR3 coding DNA: TGTGCCGGACGGACAGGAATGAACACTGAAGCTTTCTTT.